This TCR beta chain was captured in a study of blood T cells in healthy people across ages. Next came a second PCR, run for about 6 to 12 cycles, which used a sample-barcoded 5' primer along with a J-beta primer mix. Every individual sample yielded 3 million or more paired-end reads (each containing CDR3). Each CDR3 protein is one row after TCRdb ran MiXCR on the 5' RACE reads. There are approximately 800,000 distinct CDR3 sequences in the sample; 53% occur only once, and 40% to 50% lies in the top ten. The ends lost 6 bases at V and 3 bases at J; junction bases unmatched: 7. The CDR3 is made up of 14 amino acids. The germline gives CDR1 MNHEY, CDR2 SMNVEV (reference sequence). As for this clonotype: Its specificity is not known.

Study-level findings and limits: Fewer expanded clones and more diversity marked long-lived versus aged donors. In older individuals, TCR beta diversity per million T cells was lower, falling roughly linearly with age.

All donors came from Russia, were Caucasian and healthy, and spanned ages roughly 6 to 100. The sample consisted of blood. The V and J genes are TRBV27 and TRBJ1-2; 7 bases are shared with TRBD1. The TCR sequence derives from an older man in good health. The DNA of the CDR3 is TGTGCCAGCAGGCGGCAAACAGGGGACTATGGCTACACCTTC. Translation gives CASRRQTGDYGYTF.